These 2 T cell receptor beta chains originate from one sample sequenced in a study of OX40 agonist ivuxolimab in advanced cancers. TCRdb's copy holds only in-frame clones and misses some; the assay was immunoSEQ multiplex PCR. Seen here are some 100,000 clones, more than 90% observed once, and the top ten hold more than 3%. The sequencing here drew on CD4+ or CD8+ T cells sorted from blood, taken in a trial of the OX40 agonist ivuxolimab. The receptors here all came from an adult with an advanced solid tumor such as melanoma, head and neck, liver or kidney cancer.

The chain employs TRBV6-6 and TRBJ2-7, with a weak D call TRBD1 (5 bases). CDR1 and CDR2 from the germline V gene are MNHNY and SVGAGI (reference sequence). Trimming shortened V by 0 bases and J by 2 bases, and 5 bases separated the two germline ends. This CDR3 is 13 amino acids long. CDR3: CASSYSDTYEQYF. DNA of the CDR3: TGTGCCAGCAGTTACTCGGACACCTACGAGCAGTACTTC.

The rearrangement uses TRBV13 and TRBJ2-4; D call uncertain. From germline, CDR1 is PRHDT and CDR2 FYEKMQ (reference sequence). This CDR3 contains 13 residues. V lost 2 bases and J 0 bases, leaving 2 bases between the germline ends. As DNA, the CDR3 is TGTGCCAGCAGCTTAAGAGCCAAAAACATTCAGTACTTC. Its protein product is CASSLRAKNIQYF.